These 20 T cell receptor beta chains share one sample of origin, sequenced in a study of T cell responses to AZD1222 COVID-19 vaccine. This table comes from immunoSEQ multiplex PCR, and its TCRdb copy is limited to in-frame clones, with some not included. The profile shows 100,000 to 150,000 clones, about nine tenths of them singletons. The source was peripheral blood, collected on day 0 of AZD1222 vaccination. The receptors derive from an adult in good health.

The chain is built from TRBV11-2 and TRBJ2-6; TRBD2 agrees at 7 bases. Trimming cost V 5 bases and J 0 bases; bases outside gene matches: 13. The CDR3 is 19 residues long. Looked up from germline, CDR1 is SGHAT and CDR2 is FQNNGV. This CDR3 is CASSPLWAGVSSGANVLTF. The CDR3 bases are TGTGCCAGCAGCCCACTCTGGGCGGGGGTTTCCTCTGGGGCCAACGTCCTGACTTTC.

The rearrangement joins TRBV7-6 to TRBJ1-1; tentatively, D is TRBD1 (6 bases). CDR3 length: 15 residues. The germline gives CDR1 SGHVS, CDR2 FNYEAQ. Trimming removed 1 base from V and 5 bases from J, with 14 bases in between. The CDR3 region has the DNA TGTGCCAGCAGCTTAGACGGGGGGCGCCGGACTGAAGCTTTCTTT. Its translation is CASSLDGGRRTEAFF.

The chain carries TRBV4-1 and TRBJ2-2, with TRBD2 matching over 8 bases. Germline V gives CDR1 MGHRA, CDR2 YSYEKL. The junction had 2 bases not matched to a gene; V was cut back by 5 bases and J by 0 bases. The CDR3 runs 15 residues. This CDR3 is CASSYSGANTGELFF. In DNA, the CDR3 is TGCGCCAGCAGCTATAGCGGGGCGAACACCGGGGAGCTGTTTTTT.

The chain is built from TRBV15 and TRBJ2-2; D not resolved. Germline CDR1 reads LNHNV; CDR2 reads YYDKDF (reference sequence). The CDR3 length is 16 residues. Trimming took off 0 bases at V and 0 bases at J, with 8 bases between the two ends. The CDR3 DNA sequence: TGTGCCACCAGCAGAGAGCCGGGTGCGAACACCGGGGAGCTGTTTTTT. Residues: CATSREPGANTGELFF.

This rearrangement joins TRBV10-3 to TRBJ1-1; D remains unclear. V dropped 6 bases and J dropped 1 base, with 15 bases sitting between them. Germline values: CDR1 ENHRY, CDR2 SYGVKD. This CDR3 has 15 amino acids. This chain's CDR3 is CAIRAPRDRNTEAFF. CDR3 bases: TGTGCCATCAGGGCCCCCCGAGACCGGAACACTGAAGCTTTCTTT.

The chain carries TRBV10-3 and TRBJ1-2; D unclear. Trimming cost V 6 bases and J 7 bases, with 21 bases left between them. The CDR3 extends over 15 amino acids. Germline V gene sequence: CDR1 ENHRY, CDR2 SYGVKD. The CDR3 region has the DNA TGTGCCATCAGGCCCCGCCAGACGGATCTGTTTGGCTACACCTTC. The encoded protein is CAIRPRQTDLFGYTF.

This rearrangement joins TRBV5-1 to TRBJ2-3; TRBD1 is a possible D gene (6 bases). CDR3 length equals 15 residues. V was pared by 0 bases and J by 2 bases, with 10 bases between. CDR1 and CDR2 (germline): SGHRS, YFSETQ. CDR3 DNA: TGCGCCAGCAGCTTGGGAGACAGGATCACAGATACGCAGTATTTT. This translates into CASSLGDRITDTQYF.

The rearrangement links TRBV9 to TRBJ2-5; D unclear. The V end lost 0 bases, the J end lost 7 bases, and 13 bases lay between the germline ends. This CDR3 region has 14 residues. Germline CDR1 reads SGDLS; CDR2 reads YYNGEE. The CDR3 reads CASSVAGFMGTQYF. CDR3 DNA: TGTGCCAGCAGCGTAGCTGGGTTTATGGGGACCCAGTACTTC.

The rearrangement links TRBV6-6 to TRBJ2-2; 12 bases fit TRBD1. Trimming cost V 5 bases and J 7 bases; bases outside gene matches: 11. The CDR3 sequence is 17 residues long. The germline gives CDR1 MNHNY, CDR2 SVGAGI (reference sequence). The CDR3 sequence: CASSPHPGQGASGELFF. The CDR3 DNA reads TGTGCCAGCAGTCCCCACCCGGGACAGGGGGCAAGCGGGGAGCTGTTTTTT.

The CDR3, as DNA: TGTGCCAGCTCGCCGACAGGGGCGGACTACGAGCAGTACTTC. It is translated as CASSPTGADYEQYF. The rearrangement links TRBV18 to TRBJ2-7; 8 bases align to TRBD1. This CDR3 is 14 amino acids long. V trimming: 6 bases; J trimming: 3 bases; junction bases outside the gene matches: 7. The germline CDR1 and CDR2 sequences are KGHSH and LQKENI.

In nucleotides, the CDR3 is TGTGCCACCAGCCGCCCGACAGGACAAGCTTTCTTT. Protein sequence: CATSRPTGQAFF. The chain joins TRBV15 to TRBJ1-1; tentatively, D is TRBD1 (6 bases). CDR1 is LNHNV, CDR2 YYDKDF, per germline (reference sequence). This CDR3 is 12 amino acids long. Trimming cost V 5 bases and J 9 bases, with 13 bases left between them.

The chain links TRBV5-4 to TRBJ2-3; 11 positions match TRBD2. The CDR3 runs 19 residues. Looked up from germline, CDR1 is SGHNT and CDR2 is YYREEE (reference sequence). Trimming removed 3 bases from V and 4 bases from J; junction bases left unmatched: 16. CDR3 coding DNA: TGTGCCAGCAGCTCCGACGGGACTAGCGGCAGGGTGTGGGCAGATACGCAGTATTTT. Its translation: CASSSDGTSGRVWADTQYF.

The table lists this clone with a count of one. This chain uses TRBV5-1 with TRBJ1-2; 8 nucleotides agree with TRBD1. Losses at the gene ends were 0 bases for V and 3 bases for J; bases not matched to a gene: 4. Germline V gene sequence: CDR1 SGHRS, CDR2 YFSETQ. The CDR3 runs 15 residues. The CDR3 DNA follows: TGCGCCAGCAGCTTGGCAGGGGGCAAAGACTATGGCTACACCTTC. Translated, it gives CASSLAGGKDYGYTF.

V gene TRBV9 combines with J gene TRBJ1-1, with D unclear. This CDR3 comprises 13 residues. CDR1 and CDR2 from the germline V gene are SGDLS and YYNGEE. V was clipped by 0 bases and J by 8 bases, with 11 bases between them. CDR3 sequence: CASSVGPALEAFF. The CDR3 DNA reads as TGTGCCAGCAGCGTAGGACCAGCCTTAGAAGCTTTCTTT. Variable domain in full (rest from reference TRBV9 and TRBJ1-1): DSGVTQTPKHLITATGQRVTLRCSPRSGDLSVYWYQQSLDQGLQFLIQYYNGEERAKGNILERFSAQQFPDLHSELNLSSLELGDSALYFCASSVGPALEAFFGQGTRLTVV.

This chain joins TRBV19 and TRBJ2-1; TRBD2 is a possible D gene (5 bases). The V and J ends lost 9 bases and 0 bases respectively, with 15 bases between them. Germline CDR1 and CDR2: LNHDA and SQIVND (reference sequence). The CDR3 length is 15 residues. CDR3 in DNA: TGTGCCAGCGGCCGGCGGGCTAGCTCCTACAATGAGCAGTTCTTC. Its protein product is CASGRRASSYNEQFF.

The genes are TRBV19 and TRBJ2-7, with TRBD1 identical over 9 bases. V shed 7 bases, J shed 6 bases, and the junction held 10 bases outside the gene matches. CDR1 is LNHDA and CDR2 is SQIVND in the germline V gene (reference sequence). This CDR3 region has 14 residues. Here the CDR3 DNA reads TGTGCCAGTATGGACAGGGGCGAATCCCGCGAGCAGTACTTC. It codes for CASMDRGESREQYF. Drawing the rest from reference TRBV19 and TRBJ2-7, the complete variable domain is DGGITQSPKYLFRKEGQNVTLSCEQNLNHDAMYWYRQDPGQGLRLIYYSQIVNDFQKGDIAEGYSVSREKKESFPLTVTSAQKNPTAFYLCASMDRGESREQYFGPGTRLTVT.

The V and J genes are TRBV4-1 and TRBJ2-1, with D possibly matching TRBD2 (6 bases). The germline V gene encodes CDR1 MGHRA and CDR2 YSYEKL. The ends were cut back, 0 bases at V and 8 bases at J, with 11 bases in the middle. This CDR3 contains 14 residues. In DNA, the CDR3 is TGCGCCAGCAGCCAAGAGGCCAGGGACTATGAGCAGTTCTTC. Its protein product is CASSQEARDYEQFF.

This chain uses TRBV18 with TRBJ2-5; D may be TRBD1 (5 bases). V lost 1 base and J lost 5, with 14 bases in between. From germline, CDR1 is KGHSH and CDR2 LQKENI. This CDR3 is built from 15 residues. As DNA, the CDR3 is TGTGCCAGCTCACCACGGCAAGGGGAAGGGGAGACCCAGTACTTC. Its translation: CASSPRQGEGETQYF.

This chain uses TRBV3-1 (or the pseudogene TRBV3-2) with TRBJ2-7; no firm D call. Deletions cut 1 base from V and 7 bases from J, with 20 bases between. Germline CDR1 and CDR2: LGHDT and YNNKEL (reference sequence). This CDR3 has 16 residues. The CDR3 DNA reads TGTGCCAGCAGCCAAGGTCACAGCCCCCCGGTTGGTGAGCAGTACTTC. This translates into CASSQGHSPPVGEQYF.

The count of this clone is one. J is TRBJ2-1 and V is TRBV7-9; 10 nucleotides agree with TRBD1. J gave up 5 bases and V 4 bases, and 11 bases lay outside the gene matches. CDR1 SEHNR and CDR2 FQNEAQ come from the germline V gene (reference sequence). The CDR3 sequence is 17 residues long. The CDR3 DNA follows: TGTGCCAGCAGCTCACCCCTGATAGGGACAGGGGACAATGAGCAGTTCTTC. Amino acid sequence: CASSSPLIGTGDNEQFF.